This is a list of T cell receptor beta chains from one sample in a study of T cell changes during pregnancy in multiple sclerosis. Using immunoSEQ multiplex PCR, the repertoire was profiled, and TCRdb retains in-frame clones only, with some absent. The profile shows around 100,000 clones, approximately 92% of them singletons. Sequencing used peripheral blood, obtained in the second trimester of pregnancy. The receptors were gathered from a female donor with multiple sclerosis, enrolled in a pregnancy study. Each CDR3 is given with its conserved first and last residue. Each record gives: J gene, CDR3 length, V gene, clone size, D gene, CDR3 protein, CDR3 DNA. The D gene is left open where the match is weak. Clone size is not always given. Where it is, it says once, few, many or a class for expanded clones.

TRBJ1-1	14	TRBV4-2	.	.	CASVLSLQGTEAFF	TGTGCCAGCGTACTCTCCCTACAGGGAACTGAAGCTTTCTTT
TRBJ2-1	14	TRBV6-1	.	.	CASSPMSSYNEQFF	TGTGCCAGCAGTCCGATGAGCTCCTACAATGAGCAGTTCTTC
TRBJ2-3	18	TRBV27	.	TRBD2	CASSYRPGVAGRRDTQYF	TGTGCCAGCAGCTATCGCCCCGGGGTAGCGGGAAGGAGGGATACGCAGTATTTT
TRBJ1-1	13	TRBV6-5	.	.	CASRAQGNTEAFF	TGTGCCAGCAGGGCACAGGGGAACACTGAAGCTTTCTTT
TRBJ2-3	19	TRBV21-1	.	.	CASNPRLAGGWPGTDTQYF	TGTGCCAGCAACCCGAGACTAGCGGGAGGTTGGCCAGGCACAGATACGCAGTATTTT
TRBJ2-5	14	TRBV2	.	TRBD1	CASSGQGIIETQYF	TGTGCCAGCAGCGGACAGGGGATAATTGAGACCCAGTACTTC
TRBJ1-3	13	TRBV7-3	.	.	CASSPTPGNTIYF	TGTGCCAGCAGCCCCACTCCCGGGAACACCATATATTTT
TRBJ2-3	18	TRBV28	.	.	CASSIPTDTSLTTDTQYF	TGTGCCAGCAGTATACCCACCGACACATCACTGACCACAGATACGCAGTATTTT
TRBJ1-1	15	TRBV6-1	.	.	CASSESPEENTEAFF	TGTGCCAGCAGTGAATCGCCGGAGGAGAACACTGAAGCTTTCTTT
TRBJ1-1	14	TRBV5-1	once	.	CASSLVGGDTEAFF	TGCGCCAGCAGCTTGGTAGGGGGGGACACTGAAGCTTTCTTT
TRBJ1-1	13	TRBV5-1	.	TRBD1	CASSSGQVAEAFF	TGCGCCAGCAGCTCCGGACAGGTTGCTGAAGCTTTCTTT
TRBJ2-2	17	TRBV2	.	.	CASSEEGNGSGTGELFF	TGTGCCAGCAGTGAAGAAGGCAACGGGAGTGGGACCGGGGAGCTGTTTTTT
TRBJ2-1	16	TRBV14	few	.	CASSGVRAPTYNEQFF	TGTGCCAGCAGCGGGGTGAGGGCCCCAACCTACAATGAGCAGTTCTTC
TRBJ1-1	15	TRBV5-4	.	TRBD1	CASSQTTGGGTEAFF	TGTGCCAGCAGCCAAACCACAGGGGGCGGGACTGAAGCTTTCTTT
TRBJ1-1	13	TRBV27	.	.	CASSYGRNTEAFF	TGTGCCAGCAGTTACGGGAGAAACACTGAAGCTTTCTTT
TRBJ1-5	12	TRBV21-1	.	.	CASSNGSQPQHF	TGTGCCAGCAGCAATGGGAGTCAGCCCCAGCATTTT
TRBJ2-7	17	TRBV5-6	.	TRBD1	CASSLWLGQGVNYEQYF	TGTGCCAGCAGCTTGTGGCTTGGACAGGGGGTTAACTACGAGCAGTACTTC
TRBJ1-4	14	TRBV6-1	.	.	CASSNSGNNEKLFF	TGTGCCAGCTCCAACTCCGGGAACAATGAAAAACTGTTTTTT
TRBJ1-2	14	TRBV2	.	.	CASPQRGEDYGYTF	TGTGCCAGCCCTCAGAGAGGGGAGGACTATGGCTACACCTTC
TRBJ2-6	20	TRBV2	.	TRBD2	CASSPSPFSGATSGANVLTF	TGTGCCAGCAGTCCATCGCCCTTTAGCGGGGCAACCTCTGGGGCCAACGTCCTGACTTTC
TRBJ2-1	15	TRBV19	.	.	CASSIESMRDSGQFF	TGTGCCAGTAGTATTGAATCTATGCGGGATTCCGGGCAGTTCTTC
TRBJ2-7	13	TRBV27	.	.	CASSIFRSYEQYF	TGTGCCAGCAGTATCTTCAGGTCCTACGAGCAGTACTTC
TRBJ2-7	14	TRBV5-4	.	.	CASSLRTAGNEQYF	TGTGCCAGCAGCCTCAGGACGGCCGGGAACGAGCAGTACTTC
TRBJ2-5	13	TRBV7-3	.	TRBD1	CASSWDRGETQYF	TGTGCCAGCAGCTGGGACAGAGGGGAGACCCAGTACTTC
TRBJ2-7	17	TRBV5-1	once	TRBD1	CASSLGGGDRGLYEQYF	TGCGCCAGCAGCTTGGGGGGTGGGGACAGGGGGCTGTACGAGCAGTACTTC
TRBJ2-1	15	TRBV29-1	.	TRBD1	CSVEGTGGTLDEQFF	TGCAGCGTTGAAGGGACAGGGGGAACGTTGGATGAGCAGTTCTTC
TRBJ2-3	15	TRBV5-1	.	.	CASSLGRGLTDTQYF	TGCGCCAGCAGCCTGGGACGGGGACTCACAGATACGCAGTATTTT
TRBJ2-1	19	TRBV19	.	TRBD2	CASSMEGLAGGPLRNEQFF	TGTGCCAGTAGTATGGAGGGACTAGCGGGGGGTCCCCTCAGGAATGAGCAGTTCTTC
TRBJ2-7	13	TRBV7-2	.	.	CASSSADSYEQYF	TGTGCCAGCAGCTCAGCAGACAGCTACGAGCAGTACTTC
TRBJ1-1	16	TRBV7-2	.	.	CASSLFTVGEGTEAFF	TGTGCCAGCAGCTTATTCACGGTGGGCGAGGGCACTGAAGCTTTCTTT
TRBJ1-1	16	TRBV7-6	.	.	CASSLVPGYGNTEAFF	TGTGCCAGCAGCTTAGTGCCCGGGTACGGGAACACTGAAGCTTTCTTT
TRBJ1-1	14	TRBV28	.	.	CASTSPGVRTEAFF	TGTGCCAGCACCTCTCCAGGGGTAAGGACTGAAGCTTTCTTT
TRBJ1-6	14	TRBV7-2	.	.	CASSLGSGTTSFHF	TGTGCCAGCAGTCTAGGATCCGGGACAACCTCTTTCCACTTT
TRBJ2-3	16	TRBV2	.	TRBD2	CASSAAPGLSTDTQYF	TGTGCCAGCAGTGCGGCTCCGGGACTAAGCACAGATACGCAGTATTTT
TRBJ1-1	16	TRBV19	.	.	CASSISPGQVNTEAFF	TGTGCCAGTAGTATTAGCCCAGGGCAAGTGAACACTGAAGCTTTCTTT
TRBJ2-2	15	TRBV19	few	.	CASSIGRRDTGELFF	TGTGCCAGTAGTATCGGAAGGAGAGACACCGGGGAGCTGTTTTTT
TRBJ1-2	15	TRBV6-5	.	.	CASSPTGHSNYGYTF	TGTGCCAGCTCGCCGACGGGACACTCTAACTATGGCTACACCTTC
TRBJ2-5	15	TRBV9	.	TRBD2	CASSVGGLAAETQYF	TGTGCCAGCAGCGTAGGAGGACTAGCAGCGGAGACCCAGTACTTC
TRBJ1-1	13	TRBV10-3	few	.	CAISEQGVTEAFF	TGTGCCATCAGTGAGCAGGGCGTCACTGAAGCTTTCTTT
TRBJ2-1	13	TRBV6-4	.	.	CASSEGETNEQFF	TGTGCCAGCAGTGAAGGGGAAACGAATGAGCAGTTCTTC
TRBJ2-7	13	TRBV30	.	.	CAWATGKGDEQYF	TGTGCCTGGGCTACAGGGAAAGGGGACGAGCAGTACTTC
TRBJ2-7	13	TRBV19	once	.	CASSIRTFLEQYF	TGTGCCAGTAGTATCAGGACATTTCTCGAGCAGTACTTC
TRBJ2-1	15	TRBV9	.	TRBD2	CASSLTSGTFNEQFF	TGTGCCAGCAGCCTCACTAGCGGGACTTTTAATGAGCAGTTCTTC
TRBJ2-3	17	TRBV19	.	.	CASSTPPAASNPDTQYF	TGTGCCAGTAGTACCCCCCCCGCGGCTAGCAATCCAGATACGCAGTATTTT
TRBJ1-4	16	TRBV6-6	.	.	CASSYRGGSTNEKLFF	TGTGCCAGCAGTTACAGGGGGGGATCAACTAATGAAAAACTGTTTTTT
TRBJ2-7	17	TRBV2	.	.	CASRTEAGHTLSYEQYF	TGTGCCAGCCGGACGGAAGCGGGTCATACCCTTTCCTACGAGCAGTACTTC
TRBJ1-1	16	TRBV6-1	.	TRBD1	CASSEALRGQGTEAFF	TGTGCCAGCAGTGAAGCGCTTCGGGGACAGGGCACTGAAGCTTTCTTT
TRBJ1-2	17	TRBV7-2	.	.	CASSLEAGGPSSYGYTF	TGTGCCAGCAGCTTAGAGGCCGGGGGGCCTTCCAGCTATGGCTACACCTTC
TRBJ2-3	16	TRBV16	.	TRBD2	CASSQSIAGGPDTQYF	TGTGCCAGCAGCCAATCCATAGCGGGAGGGCCAGATACGCAGTATTTT
TRBJ2-2	16	TRBV5-1	.	TRBD2	CASSSVAGANTGELFF	TGCGCCAGCAGCTCCGTAGCGGGGGCGAACACCGGGGAGCTGTTTTTT
TRBJ1-4	15	TRBV14	.	TRBD1	CASSAPGQSNEKLFF	TGTGCCAGCAGCGCCCCGGGACAGTCTAATGAAAAACTGTTTTTT
TRBJ2-5	11	TRBV7-9	.	.	CASSSQETQYF	TGTGCCAGCAGCTCTCAAGAGACCCAGTACTTC
TRBJ2-7	13	TRBV10-1	.	.	CASRDQGKDEQYF	TGCGCCAGCAGGGACCAGGGGAAGGACGAGCAGTACTTC
TRBJ2-6	18	TRBV10-3	.	TRBD1	CAISEVTGRISGANVLTF	TGTGCCATCAGTGAGGTGACAGGGCGAATCTCTGGGGCCAACGTCCTGACTTTC
TRBJ2-1	13	TRBV15	.	TRBD2	CATSSGLGNEQFF	TGTGCCACCAGCTCGGGACTAGGGAATGAGCAGTTCTTC
TRBJ2-5	16	TRBV7-3	.	TRBD2	CASSLSSGGVPETQYF	TGTGCCAGCAGCCTCTCTAGCGGGGGTGTCCCAGAGACCCAGTACTTC
TRBJ2-3	15	TRBV29-1	.	TRBD1	CSVSKWDSSTDTQYF	TGCAGCGTTTCAAAGTGGGACAGTAGCACAGATACGCAGTATTTT
TRBJ2-1	15	TRBV18	.	.	CASSRAESSYNEQFF	TGTGCCAGCTCACGGGCAGAGAGCTCCTACAATGAGCAGTTCTTC
TRBJ1-1	14	TRBV9	.	.	CASSVVGQYTEAFF	TGTGCCAGCAGCGTGGTCGGACAATACACTGAAGCTTTCTTT
TRBJ2-3	18	TRBV4-2	.	TRBD1	CASSRRQGVYVSTDTQYF	TGTGCCAGCAGCCGCAGACAGGGGGTATATGTTAGCACAGATACGCAGTATTTT